The T cell receptor beta chain under discussion was sequenced for a study of shared clonotypes between healthy human individuals. Note on this clone: What it recognizes is unknown.

Authors' data handling: ImmunoSEQ yielded junction-only sequences lacking quality scores, so filtering differed. The repertoire was sequenced with immunoSEQ multiplex PCR; TCRdb's copy has only in-frame clones and lacks some. The DNA was the basis for D and trimming; V, J and clone size are from that table. This repertoire shows some 1 million clones, approximately 70% found once; its top ten account for over 1.3%. Study-wide points: Generally, naive subsets (rather than memory subsets) showed larger estimated richness. Approximately 5% was the fraction of naive CD4 clonotypes found shared across several donors. Sampling included only blood; tissue repertoires likely differ.

The origin of this receptor is a man aged 18 to 35 in good health. The source material was memory CD4+ T cells sorted from blood. Subset meaning: CD45RA-negative fraction.

Written as DNA, the CDR3 is TGCGCCAGCAGTTTGAGCGGCAATTCGCCCCAGTACTTC. The encoded protein is CASSLSGNSPQYF. This chain connects TRBV10-1 to TRBJ2-5, with a possible D match to TRBD2 (5 bases). The CDR3 is 13 residues long. Trimming pared 5 bases from V and 9 bases from J, leaving 16 bases between. Germline V lookup: CDR1 WNHNN, CDR2 SYGVQD (reference sequence).